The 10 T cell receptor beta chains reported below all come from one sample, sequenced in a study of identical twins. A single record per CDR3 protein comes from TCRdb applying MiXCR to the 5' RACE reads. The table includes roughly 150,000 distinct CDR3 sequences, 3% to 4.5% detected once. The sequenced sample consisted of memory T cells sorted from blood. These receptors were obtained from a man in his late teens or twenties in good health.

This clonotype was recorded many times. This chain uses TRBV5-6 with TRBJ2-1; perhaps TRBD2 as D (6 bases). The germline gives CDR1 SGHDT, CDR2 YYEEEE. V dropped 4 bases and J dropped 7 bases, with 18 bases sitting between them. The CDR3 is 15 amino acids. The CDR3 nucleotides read TGTGCCAGCAGCACGGGGGTTTCGGGCCTTAATGAGCAGTTCTTC. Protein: CASSTGVSGLNEQFF.

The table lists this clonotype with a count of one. Written as DNA, the CDR3 is TGTGCCAGCTCACCAACTAGCGCCAGCACAGATACGCAGTATTTT. This codes for CASSPTSASTDTQYF. The genes are TRBV18 and TRBJ2-3; 7 bases match TRBD2. Germline loops: CDR1 KGHSH, CDR2 LQKENI. The junction had 2 bases not matched to a gene; V was cut back by 2 bases and J by 0 bases. This CDR3 is built from 15 residues.

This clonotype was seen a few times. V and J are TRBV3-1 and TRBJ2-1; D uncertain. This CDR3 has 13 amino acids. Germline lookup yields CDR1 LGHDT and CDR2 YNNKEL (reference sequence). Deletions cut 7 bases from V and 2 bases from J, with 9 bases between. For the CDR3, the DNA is TGTGCCAGCACAGTGAACGCCTACAATGAGCAGTTCTTC. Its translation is CASTVNAYNEQFF.

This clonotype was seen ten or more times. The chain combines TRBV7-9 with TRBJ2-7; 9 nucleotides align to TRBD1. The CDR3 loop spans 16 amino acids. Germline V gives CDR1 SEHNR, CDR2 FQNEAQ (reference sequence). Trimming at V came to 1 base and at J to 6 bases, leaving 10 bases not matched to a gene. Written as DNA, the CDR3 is TGTGCCAGCAGCTTAGTATCCGGGACAGGGTCGGGCGAGCAGTACGTC. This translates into CASSLVSGTGSGEQYV.

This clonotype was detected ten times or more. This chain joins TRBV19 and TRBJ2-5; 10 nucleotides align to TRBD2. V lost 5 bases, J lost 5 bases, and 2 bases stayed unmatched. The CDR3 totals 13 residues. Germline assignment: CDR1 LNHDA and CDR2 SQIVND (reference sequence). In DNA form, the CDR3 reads TGTGCCAGTAGTTCGACTAGCGGGGAGACCCAGTACTTC. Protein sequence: CASSSTSGETQYF.

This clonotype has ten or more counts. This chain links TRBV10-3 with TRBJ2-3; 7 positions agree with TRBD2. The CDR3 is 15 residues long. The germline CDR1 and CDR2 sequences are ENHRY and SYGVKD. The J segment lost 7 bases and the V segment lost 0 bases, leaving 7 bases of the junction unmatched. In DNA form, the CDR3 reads TGTGCCATCAGTGAGTCGATCCTAGCGGAGAATACGCAGTATTTT. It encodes CAISESILAENTQYF.

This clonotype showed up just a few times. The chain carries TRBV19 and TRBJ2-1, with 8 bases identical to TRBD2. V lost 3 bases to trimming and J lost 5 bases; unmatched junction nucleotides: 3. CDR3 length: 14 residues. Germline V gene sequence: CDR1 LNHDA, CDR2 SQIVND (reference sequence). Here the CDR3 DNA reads TGTGCCAGTAGTATCGGACTAGCCCACAATGAGCAGTTCTTC. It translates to CASSIGLAHNEQFF.

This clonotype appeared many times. The CDR3 DNA is TGTGCCAGCAGCCAGTCACTAGCAGAGGAGCAGTTCTTC. It yields the protein CASSQSLAEEQFF. The rearrangement uses TRBV3-1 and TRBJ2-1, with D maybe TRBD2 (6 bases). In germline, CDR1 is LGHDT, CDR2 YNNKEL (reference sequence). The CDR3 runs to 13 residues. Deletions cut 3 bases from V and 10 bases from J, with 13 bases between.

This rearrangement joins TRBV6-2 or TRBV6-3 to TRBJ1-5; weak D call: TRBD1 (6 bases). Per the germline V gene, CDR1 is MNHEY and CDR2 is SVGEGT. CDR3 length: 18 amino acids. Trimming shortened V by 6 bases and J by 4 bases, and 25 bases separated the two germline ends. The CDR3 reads CASRSHFTPIGQNQPQHF. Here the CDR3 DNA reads TGTGCCAGCAGATCCCACTTCACCCCCATCGGACAGAATCAGCCCCAGCATTTT.

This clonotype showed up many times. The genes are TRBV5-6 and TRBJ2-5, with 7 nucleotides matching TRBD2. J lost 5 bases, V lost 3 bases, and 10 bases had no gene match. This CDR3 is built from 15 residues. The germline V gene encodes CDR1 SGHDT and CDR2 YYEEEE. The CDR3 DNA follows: TGTGCCAGCAGCTGGGGGGGAGGGACTACGGAGACCCAGTACTTC. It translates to CASSWGGGTTETQYF.